This is a list of T cell receptor beta chains from one sample in a study of blood T cell repertoires in COVID-19. Here immunoSEQ multiplex PCR was the method, and the copy in TCRdb shows in-frame clones only, minus some. The sample records tens of thousands of clones, around 80% being singletons. The sequencing input was peripheral blood. The receptors were sampled from a man aged 60-69 years with active or convalescent COVID-19. Each CDR3 is given with its conserved first and last residue. D genes are given only for firm matches. Clone size, where shown, is once, few, many, or a class for clones that have expanded.

D gene,clone size,CDR3 length,J gene,V gene,CDR3 DNA,CDR3 protein
-,-,15,TRBJ2-7,TRBV11-1,TGTGCCAGCAGCTTGTTTCAGGGGATCGCCTACGAGCAGTACTTC,CASSLFQGIAYEQYF
TRBD1,-,14,TRBJ1-4,TRBV4-2,TGTGCCAGCAGCCAACAGGGGGGAAGCGAAAAACTGTTTTTT,CASSQQGGSEKLFF
-,-,17,TRBJ2-5,TRBV18,TGTGCCAGCTCAGCGAATTTGGGACAAGCTTCCGAAGAGACCCAGTACTTC,CASSANLGQASEETQYF
-,-,14,TRBJ1-3,TRBV28,TGTGCCAGCAGCCTCTTTGCAGGTGGAAACACCATATATTTT,CASSLFAGGNTIYF
TRBD2,-,17,TRBJ2-1,TRBV4-2,TGTGCCAGCAGCCAAGGACTTTCGGGGGGGGCGAACAATGAGCAGTTCTTC,CASSQGLSGGANNEQFF
TRBD1,few,18,TRBJ1-2,TRBV7-6,TGTGCCAGCAGCTTATCCCCCCCGACAGGGGGCGGTGGGGGAGGCTACACCTTC,CASSLSPPTGGGGGGYTF
TRBD2,-,18,TRBJ2-4,TRBV3-1/TRBV3-2,TGTGCCAGCAGCACGGGGACTAGCGGGGGAGTAGCCAAAAACATTCAGTACTTC,CASSTGTSGGVAKNIQYF
TRBD1,-,17,TRBJ2-3,TRBV18,TGTGCCAGCTCAGCTGGGACAGGGACCCTCCACACAGATACGCAGTATTTT,CASSAGTGTLHTDTQYF
-,-,13,TRBJ1-4,TRBV3-1/TRBV3-2,TGTGCCAGCAGCCAGGGCCCGGCCGAAAAACTGTTTTTT,CASSQGPAEKLFF
-,-,13,TRBJ1-2,TRBV6-5,TGTGCCAGCCAGGCTGCAGTTAACTATGGCTACACCTTC,CASQAAVNYGYTF
TRBD1,-,15,TRBJ1-3,TRBV9,TGTGCCAGCAGCCCTCAGGGGGTCAGTGGAAACACCATATATTTT,CASSPQGVSGNTIYF
TRBD1,-,17,TRBJ2-3,TRBV18,TGTGCCAGCTCACCAAGTATGGGGACAGGGTCGGCAGATACGCAGTATTTT,CASSPSMGTGSADTQYF
TRBD1,-,18,TRBJ1-6,TRBV6-1,TGTGCCAGCAGTGAAGGTTTATGGGACAGGGGATATAATTCACCCCTCCACTTT,CASSEGLWDRGYNSPLHF
TRBD1,-,13,TRBJ1-2,TRBV27,TGTGCCAGCAGTTTCCGACAGGGGCATGGCTACACCTTC,CASSFRQGHGYTF
TRBD1,-,14,TRBJ1-1,TRBV6-5,TGTGCCAGCAGCCCGGGACAGGTCTATAATGAAGCTTTCTTT,CASSPGQVYNEAFF
-,-,15,TRBJ2-5,TRBV9,TGTGCCAGCAGCGTCGCTGGGACACCTCAAGAGACCCAGTACTTC,CASSVAGTPQETQYF
-,-,12,TRBJ2-3,TRBV18,TGTGCCAGCTCACTGGGAGGCGATACGCAGTATTTT,CASSLGGDTQYF
-,-,16,TRBJ1-1,TRBV4-1,TGCGCCAGCAGCCAACCTGGCACTAAGGGGGACACTGAAGCTTTCTTT,CASSQPGTKGDTEAFF
TRBD1,-,14,TRBJ2-1,TRBV7-3,TGTGCCAGCAGCCCTAGACAGGGGGCTTATGAGCAGTTCTTC,CASSPRQGAYEQFF